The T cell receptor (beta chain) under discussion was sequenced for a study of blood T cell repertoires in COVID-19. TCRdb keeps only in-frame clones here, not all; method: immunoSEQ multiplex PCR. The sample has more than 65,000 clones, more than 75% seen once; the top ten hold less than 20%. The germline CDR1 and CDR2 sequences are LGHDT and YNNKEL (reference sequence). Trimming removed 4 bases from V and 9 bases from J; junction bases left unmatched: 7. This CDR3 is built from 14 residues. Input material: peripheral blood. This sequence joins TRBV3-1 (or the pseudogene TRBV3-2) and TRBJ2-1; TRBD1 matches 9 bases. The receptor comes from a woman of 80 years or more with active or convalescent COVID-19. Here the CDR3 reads CASSPRDRDGEQFF. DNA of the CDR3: TGTGCCAGCAGCCCCCGGGACAGGGATGGTGAGCAGTTCTTC.